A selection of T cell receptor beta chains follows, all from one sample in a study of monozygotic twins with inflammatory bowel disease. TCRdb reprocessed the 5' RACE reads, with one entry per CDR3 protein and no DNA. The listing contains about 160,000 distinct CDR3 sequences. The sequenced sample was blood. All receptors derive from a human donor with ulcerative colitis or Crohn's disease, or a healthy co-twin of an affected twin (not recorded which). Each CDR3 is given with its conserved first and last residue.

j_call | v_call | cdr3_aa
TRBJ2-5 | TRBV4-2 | CASSQDPTGGLETQYF
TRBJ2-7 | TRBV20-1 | CSASGFGFGQAGEQYF
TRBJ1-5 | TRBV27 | CASSRDRDQPQHF
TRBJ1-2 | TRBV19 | CANSTTRGGGYTF
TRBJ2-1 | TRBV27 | CASSLDGLAGPNEQFF
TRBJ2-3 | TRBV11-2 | CASSLVRGRDTQYF
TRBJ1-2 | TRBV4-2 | CASQREDSGYGYTF
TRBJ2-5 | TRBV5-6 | CASSRPTSKAFRQTQYF
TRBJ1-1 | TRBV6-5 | CASSYSEVLLGEVTEAFF
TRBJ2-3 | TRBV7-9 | CASRQGQGYTDTQYF
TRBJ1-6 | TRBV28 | CATGGDNSPLHF
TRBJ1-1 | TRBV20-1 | CSAWGSTEAFF
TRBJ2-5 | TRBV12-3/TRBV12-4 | CASSLEVPSGGETQYF
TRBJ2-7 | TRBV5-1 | CASSGGTSGEGEQYF
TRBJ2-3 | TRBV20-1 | CSASGGLAGSTDTQYF